Below are 2 T cell receptor beta chains sequenced from a single sample in a study of spatial heterogeneity in lung cancer (dated by TCRdb to about 2019). Libraries were constructed by 5' RACE. The sequencer was a NextSeq 500. TCRdb itself trimmed the public reads at Q25 with fastp, ran MiXCR and retained productive beta chains. Identical CDR3 proteins give one entry, which carries the most common genes and DNA. In all, the sample holds roughly 79,000 distinct CDR3 sequences, and 7% to 9% of those were seen once. Of the sample, about 7% is held by the ten largest clones. In the paper's terms, the time point label means: sample taken at primary tumor resection. Sample: PBMCs, taken at surgery. The receptors come from a male donor with early-stage non-small cell lung cancer.

This clonotype has more than one count but fewer than ten. The genes are TRBV3-1 and TRBJ2-7; D is unresolved. Germline V CDR1 and CDR2: LGHDT, YNNKEL (reference sequence). The CDR3 is made up of 14 amino acids. The V gene lost 0 bases and the J gene lost 2 bases, with 8 bases spanning the gap. The CDR3 protein is CASSQDLQTYEQYF. CDR3 nucleotides: TGTGCCAGCAGCCAAGATTTACAGACCTACGAGCAGTACTTC.

This clonotype was counted only a few times. The chain is built from TRBV20-1 and TRBJ2-1, with TRBD2 matching over 7 bases. The CDR3 length is 12 residues. The germline V gene has CDR1 DFQATT and CDR2 SNEGSKA (reference sequence). J lost 6 bases, V lost 3 bases, and 2 bases had no gene match. The CDR3 spells CSASGRRNEQFF. CDR3 DNA: TGCAGTGCTAGCGGGAGGCGCAATGAGCAGTTCTTC.